This paragraph covers one T cell receptor (beta chain) sequence. Its antigen is not known. The CDR3 is 14 amino acids. Trimming cost V 4 bases and J 6 bases, with 17 bases left between them. Germline V gene data show CDR1 as SGHRS and CDR2 as YFSETQ. The data derive from a study of siplizumab effects on memory and regulatory T cells. Study-level points and caveats: Sequences that were alloreactive and traceable to unstimulated CD4+ memory cells were significantly reduced by siplizumab. Naive T cells were seen as more diverse than memory cells and as major alloresponse contributors. Roughly 75-96% of proliferating CD4+ or CD8+ clones lacked a naive or memory phenotype that could be assigned.

TCRdb keeps only in-frame clones here, not all; method: immunoSEQ multiplex PCR. This table holds roughly 110,000 clones, roughly 93% found once. Material: non-Treg CD4+ T cells sorted from blood. This TCR came from a human donor in good health. This sequence joins TRBV5-1 and TRBJ2-7; D might be TRBD1 or TRBD2, each matching 5 bases. The CDR3 sequence is CASSHGDAAFEQYF. CDR3 DNA: TGCGCCAGCAGCCACGGGGACGCGGCCTTCGAGCAGTACTTC.